Sequencing of this T cell receptor beta chain was carried out in a study of T cell responses to AZD1222 COVID-19 vaccine. Study outcomes and limitations: Increased Spike-specific TCR breadth and depth were observed after two AZD1222 doses.

The CDR3 extends over 15 amino acids. The V gene end was trimmed by 2 bases and the J gene end by 4 bases; junction bases not matched to a gene: 7. Germline-derived CDR1 and CDR2 are MNHEY and SMNVEV (reference sequence). The data were produced by immunoSEQ multiplex PCR, yet TCRdb's version contains in-frame clones alone and is incomplete. Of about 200,000 clones in the sample, about 89% were seen once. With regard to this clone: Its antigen is not known.

Sequences were derived from peripheral blood, sampled 28 days after the second AZD1222 dose. This chain uses TRBV27 with TRBJ2-7; TRBD1 matches at 8 bases. This sequence originates from an adult who received the AZD1222 COVID-19 vaccine. DNA of the CDR3: TGTGCCAGCAGTTTAACCGGACAGGGATGGTACGAGCAGTACTTC. Translated: CASSLTGQGWYEQYF.